The rows below give T cell receptor beta chains drawn from one sample of a study of T-cell reconstitution after alpha-beta-depleted transplantation in children. In TCRdb, the PCR reads were re-called with MiXCR into one record per CDR3 protein. This table holds about 260,000 distinct CDR3 sequences, roughly 8% found once. Sequencing was performed on PBMCs, mostly from graft donor cells, taken 180 days after TCRalphabeta/CD19-depleted stem cell transplant. The receptors were gathered from a male patient between 5 and 17 years old who had a stem cell transplant for acute lymphoblastic leukemia, so the T cells may come from the graft donor. The CDR3 runs from the conserved cysteine through the conserved F or W. For some rows the clone size is stated as once, few or many, or as a class when expanded; others skip it.

J gene: TRBJ1-4
V gene: TRBV18
clone size: few
CDR3 protein: CASSPRVVGTIATNEKLFF

J gene: TRBJ2-5
V gene: TRBV27
clone size: many
CDR3 protein: CASKLWADETQYF

J gene: TRBJ2-3
V gene: TRBV12-3/TRBV12-4
clone size: many
CDR3 protein: CASSLDGTSEDTQYF

J gene: TRBJ2-7
V gene: TRBV12-3/TRBV12-4
clone size: many
CDR3 protein: CASSLQGAGEQYF

J gene: TRBJ2-7
V gene: TRBV3-1
clone size: -
CDR3 protein: CASSQVNRGNEQYF

J gene: TRBJ2-2
V gene: TRBV2
clone size: many
CDR3 protein: CASSVLAGGPGELFF

J gene: TRBJ2-7
V gene: TRBV28
clone size: many
CDR3 protein: CASSLARVSSYEQYF

J gene: TRBJ2-1
V gene: TRBV5-1
clone size: many
CDR3 protein: CASSLTGGLYNEQFF

J gene: TRBJ2-7
V gene: TRBV2
clone size: many
CDR3 protein: CASSFHPTGEQYF

J gene: TRBJ1-1
V gene: TRBV6-4
clone size: many
CDR3 protein: CATRHKPNTEAFF

J gene: TRBJ2-7
V gene: TRBV7-2
clone size: many
CDR3 protein: CASSFGGSSYEQYF

J gene: TRBJ2-2
V gene: TRBV2
clone size: few
CDR3 protein: CASHMTSGRTGELFF

J gene: TRBJ2-7
V gene: TRBV28
clone size: many
CDR3 protein: CASSLGGILAGGPSYEQYF

J gene: TRBJ2-7
V gene: TRBV12-3/TRBV12-4
clone size: -
CDR3 protein: CASRAGAGEQYF

J gene: TRBJ2-5
V gene: TRBV11-3
clone size: many
CDR3 protein: CASSSGLAGTQYF

J gene: TRBJ1-1
V gene: TRBV12-3/TRBV12-4
clone size: many
CDR3 protein: CASNRQANTEAFF

J gene: TRBJ2-3
V gene: TRBV5-1
clone size: many
CDR3 protein: CASSLRAGARTDTQYF

J gene: TRBJ2-7
V gene: TRBV28
clone size: -
CDR3 protein: CASSLAAASSYEQYF

J gene: TRBJ2-6
V gene: TRBV6-5
clone size: -
CDR3 protein: CASTHRGGLAGANVLTF

J gene: TRBJ2-3
V gene: TRBV9
clone size: many
CDR3 protein: CASSVSGGPSTDTQYF

J gene: TRBJ1-1
V gene: TRBV28
clone size: few
CDR3 protein: CASSLTLWKGQNTEAFF

J gene: TRBJ2-2
V gene: TRBV7-2
clone size: many
CDR3 protein: CASSLSAVGRGHTGELFF

J gene: TRBJ2-6
V gene: TRBV18
clone size: many
CDR3 protein: CASSQAVFSGANVLTF

J gene: TRBJ2-1
V gene: TRBV11-2
clone size: many
CDR3 protein: CASSLKGTDRGPNNEQFF

J gene: TRBJ1-5
V gene: TRBV5-5
clone size: many
CDR3 protein: CASSLRDRGGQPQHF

J gene: TRBJ2-5
V gene: TRBV11-2
clone size: many
CDR3 protein: CASGWTGGQETQYF

J gene: TRBJ2-1
V gene: TRBV29-1
clone size: many
CDR3 protein: CSSRVVNEQFF

J gene: TRBJ2-1
V gene: TRBV5-1
clone size: many
CDR3 protein: CASSLVPGNEQFF

J gene: TRBJ2-1
V gene: TRBV2
clone size: many
CDR3 protein: CASSLGLAGHYNEQFF

J gene: TRBJ2-7
V gene: TRBV5-1
clone size: many
CDR3 protein: CASSLIGGEQYF

J gene: TRBJ2-7
V gene: TRBV4-3
clone size: many
CDR3 protein: CASSPGGQSYEQYF

J gene: TRBJ1-2
V gene: TRBV4-3
clone size: many
CDR3 protein: CASSQDPQGAVGGYTF

J gene: TRBJ2-1
V gene: TRBV5-1
clone size: many
CDR3 protein: CASSWGGSGNEQFF

J gene: TRBJ2-7
V gene: TRBV3-1
clone size: many
CDR3 protein: CASSPAGQGSSEQYF

J gene: TRBJ2-7
V gene: TRBV28
clone size: many
CDR3 protein: CASSTDWEETYEQYF